Listed here are 17 T cell receptor beta chains from one sample, sequenced in a study of cytomegalovirus exposure and HLA in healthy donors. TCRdb's copy holds only in-frame clones and misses some; the assay was immunoSEQ multiplex PCR. The data show tens of thousands of clones, about 92% seen once. Sequenced sample: PBMCs. These receptors came from a man aged 18 to 35 in good health and CMV-seronegative.

The chain employs TRBV10-3 and TRBJ2-2, with 7 bases aligning to TRBD1. This CDR3 has 16 amino acids. Germline trimming cut 5 bases from V and 1 base from J; bases unmatched to any gene: 7. Germline CDR1 ENHRY, CDR2 SYGVKD. The CDR3 sequence: CAISSNRGGNTGELFF. In DNA form, the CDR3 reads TGTGCCATCAGTTCGAACAGGGGTGGGAACACCGGGGAGCTGTTTTTT.

CDR3 nucleotide sequence: TGCAGCGTTGACCTTGGGACTTCGCAAGAGACCCAGTACTTC. Amino acid sequence: CSVDLGTSQETQYF. This chain connects TRBV29-1 to TRBJ2-5, with D possibly being TRBD2 (6 bases). CDR1 is SQVTM, CDR2 ANQGSEA, per germline. V dropped 3 bases and J dropped 2 bases, with 13 bases sitting between them. The CDR3 loop spans 14 amino acids.

This clone has only a few counts. The CDR3 here is CASSEEVSETGELFF. In DNA, the CDR3 is TGTGCCAGCAGTGAAGAGGTTAGCGAGACCGGGGAGCTGTTTTTT. The chain combines TRBV6-1 with TRBJ2-2, with a weak D call TRBD2 (5 bases). The V end was cut by 1 base, the J end by 5 bases, with 11 bases between. The CDR3 runs to 15 residues. Per the germline V gene, CDR1 is MNHNS and CDR2 is SASEGT.

The V and J genes are TRBV11-2 and TRBJ2-7; TRBD2 matches 12 bases. The CDR3 is 15 residues long. Germline CDR1 reads SGHAT; CDR2 reads FQNNGV. V gave up 4 bases and J gave up 4 bases; unmatched junction bases: 5. The CDR3 loop reads CASSSTSGSRYEQYF. In DNA, the CDR3 is TGTGCCAGCAGCTCGACTAGCGGGAGTAGGTACGAGCAGTACTTC.

The chain carries TRBV28 and TRBJ2-7; TRBD2 matches at 16 bases. The CDR3 spans 17 residues. The V gene's germline CDR1 is MDHEN and CDR2 SYDVKM. Germline trimming cut 7 bases from V and 6 bases from J; bases unmatched to any gene: 12. The CDR3 DNA follows: TGTGCCAGCACCCAGTCGGGACTAGCGGGAGGGTTGGCCGAGCAGTACTTC. This gives the protein CASTQSGLAGGLAEQYF.

For the CDR3, the DNA is TGCGCCAGCAGCTTGGATCGTCTAGCGGGAGTTGAGCAGTTCTTC. It codes for CASSLDRLAGVEQFF. The rearrangement links TRBV5-1 to TRBJ2-1; 10 bases line up with TRBD2. CDR1 is SGHRS, CDR2 YFSETQ, per germline. After removal of 0 bases from V and 9 bases from J, the junction contained 6 bases not matched to a gene. This CDR3 is 15 amino acids long. The entire variable domain, with the rest obtained from reference TRBV5-1 and TRBJ2-1, is as follows: KAGVTQTPRYLIKTRGQQVTLSCSPISGHRSVSWYQQTPGQGLQFLFEYFSETQRNKGNFPGRFSGRQFSNSRSEMNVSTLELGDSALYLCASSLDRLAGVEQFFGPGTRLTVL.

The chain has TRBV19 and TRBJ2-1, with D possibly being TRBD2 (5 bases). Trimming cost V 1 base and J 5 bases, with 9 bases left between them. This CDR3 contains 14 residues. Germline V gene sequence: CDR1 LNHDA, CDR2 SQIVND (reference sequence). This chain's CDR3 is CASSIVGINNEQFF. CDR3 coding DNA: TGTGCCAGTAGTATAGTCGGGATAAACAATGAGCAGTTCTTC.

This clone was seen only once. This chain joins TRBV5-4 and TRBJ2-4, with D hard to call. Germline V CDR1 and CDR2: SGHNT, YYREEE (reference sequence). The CDR3 sequence is 14 residues long. V dropped 2 bases and J dropped 8 bases, with 14 bases sitting between them. The CDR3 region has the DNA TGTGCCAGCAGCTTTCCCAGTTTGTCCGACATTCAGTACTTC. This encodes CASSFPSLSDIQYF.

The rearrangement links TRBV13 to TRBJ2-3, with 12 bases fitting TRBD2. The CDR3 spans 16 residues. V lost 5 bases and J lost 4; bases outside the gene matches: 7. The germline V gene has CDR1 PRHDT and CDR2 FYEKMQ (reference sequence). The CDR3 region has the DNA TGTGCCAGCAGCGCCCGACTAGCGGGAGTTTCAGATACGCAGTATTTT. It is translated as CASSARLAGVSDTQYF.

This clone was seen a few times. This chain's CDR3 is CASSGAEPRGEQYF. In DNA form, the CDR3 reads TGTGCCAGCAGCGGGGCCGAACCGAGGGGCGAGCAGTACTTC. The chain uses TRBV19 and TRBJ2-7, with 7 bases aligning to TRBD2. Germline values: CDR1 LNHDA, CDR2 SQIVND (reference sequence). J lost 6 bases, V lost 9 bases, and 14 bases had no gene match. The CDR3 loop spans 14 amino acids.

The chain joins TRBV7-8 to TRBJ2-1; 8 bases are shared with TRBD1. CDR3 length: 13 residues. V lost 5 bases and J lost 7; bases outside the gene matches: 4. In germline, CDR1 is SGHVS, CDR2 FQNEAQ. CDR3 residues: CASSRTGINEQFF. CDR3 sequence (DNA): TGTGCCAGCAGCCGGACAGGGATAAATGAGCAGTTCTTC.

The chain employs TRBV18 and TRBJ2-4; 15 positions match TRBD2. The CDR3 runs 15 residues. In germline, CDR1 is KGHSH, CDR2 LQKENI. V was clipped by 6 bases and J by 8 bases; unmatched bases: 5. The CDR3 DNA reads TGTGCCAGCTCGAGGACTAGCGGGAGGGAGGACATTCAGTACTTC. The encoded protein is CASSRTSGREDIQYF. Drawing the rest from reference TRBV18 and TRBJ2-4, the complete variable domain is NAGVMQNPRHLVRRRGQEARLRCSPMKGHSHVYWYRQLPEEGLKFMVYLQKENIIDESGMPKERFSAEFPKEGPSILRIQQVVRGDSAAYFCASSRTSGREDIQYFGAGTRLSVL.

This CDR3 is CASSQESTSGRGNEQFF. As DNA, the CDR3 is TGCGCCAGCAGCCAAGAGAGCACTAGCGGGAGAGGCAATGAGCAGTTCTTC. V gene TRBV4-3 combines with J gene TRBJ2-1; 11 bases match TRBD2. Germline assignment: CDR1 LGHNA and CDR2 YSLEER. The J segment lost 6 bases and the V segment lost 0 bases, leaving 7 bases of the junction unmatched. The CDR3 is made up of 17 amino acids.

The V gene is TRBV6-5, the J gene TRBJ1-1, with unresolved D. This CDR3 has 14 residues. V was shortened by 0 bases and J by 5 bases, with 10 bases between the two germline ends. Germline assignment: CDR1 MNHEY and CDR2 SVGAGI. This CDR3 reads CASSYSAGGTEAFF. As DNA, the CDR3 is TGTGCCAGCAGTTACTCGGCGGGAGGGACTGAAGCTTTCTTT.

The chain carries TRBV19 and TRBJ2-1; TRBD2 agrees at 8 bases. V trimming: 5 bases; J trimming: 6 bases; junction bases outside the gene matches: 6. From germline, CDR1 is LNHDA and CDR2 SQIVND (reference sequence). This CDR3 comprises 14 residues. The CDR3 bases are TGTGCCAGTAGTGCCGGACTAGCCCCCAATGAGCAGTTCTTC. Protein product: CASSAGLAPNEQFF.

V gene TRBV13 combines with J gene TRBJ2-4, with TRBD1 matching over 12 bases. The CDR3 runs to 14 residues. With 4 bases clipped from V and 9 bases from J, the junction kept 4 bases outside the gene matches. The V gene's germline CDR1 is PRHDT and CDR2 FYEKMQ (reference sequence). The chain's CDR3 is CASSSGTGGTIQYF. The CDR3 nucleotides read TGTGCCAGCAGCTCCGGGACAGGGGGCACCATTCAGTACTTC.

The chain links TRBV15 to TRBJ2-1, with 11 positions matching TRBD2. CDR1 and CDR2 (germline): LNHNV, YYDKDF (reference sequence). The V gene end was trimmed by 5 bases and the J gene end by 4 bases; junction bases not matched to a gene: 10. CDR3 length: 17 residues. The CDR3 protein is CATSLRPGLADYNEQFF. The CDR3 region has the DNA TGTGCCACCAGCCTCCGACCGGGACTAGCGGATTACAATGAGCAGTTCTTC.